Detailed here is one T cell receptor beta chain. Its antigen is unidentified. This CDR3 is 15 amino acids long. V shed 0 bases and J 4 bases; nucleotides not matched to a gene: 3. The germline V gene encodes CDR1 SGHRS and CDR2 YFSETQ. The data belong to a study of cytomegalovirus exposure and HLA in healthy donors. The PCR made use of 60 Vbeta and 13 Jbeta primers. Clones were read by immunoSEQ multiplex PCR, and TCRdb kept only the in-frame ones, dropping some. The repertoire includes about 120,000 clones, around 66% of them detected once, and around 8.8% sits in the top ten. General observations from the study: With later analysis, a missense DCLRE1C variant became linked to TCR beta V- and J-gene trimming. According to reports, the classifier identified cytomegalovirus status with high specificity and sensitivity. Sequences of the TCR beta chain were said to predict the HLA-A and HLA-B alleles of most subjects accurately.

The TCR sequence derives from a woman aged 40-49 years in good health and CMV-seropositive. Material: PBMCs. The chain carries TRBV5-1 and TRBJ2-7; TRBD2 aligns across 11 bases. Written as DNA, the CDR3 is TGCGCCAGCAGCTTGGCCCTAGCGGGAGGATACGAGCAGTACTTC. Translated: CASSLALAGGYEQYF. Full variable domain (rest looked up from reference TRBV5-1 and TRBJ2-7): KAGVTQTPRYLIKTRGQQVTLSCSPISGHRSVSWYQQTPGQGLQFLFEYFSETQRNKGNFPGRFSGRQFSNSRSEMNVSTLELGDSALYLCASSLALAGGYEQYFGPGTRLTVT.